Each of the 9 T cell receptor beta chains below was sequenced from the same sample in a study of T-cell reconstitution after alpha-beta-depleted transplantation in children. Researchers prepared the TCRbeta library using unique molecular identifiers, the study reports. TCRdb analysed the PCR reads with MiXCR anew, one entry per CDR3 protein. The sample lists some 490,000 distinct CDR3 sequences; under 15% were seen once. The material was PBMCs from the stem cell graft donor, obtained from the stem cell graft. The receptors shown here come from a human donor who donated a stem cell graft to a child with combined immunodeficiency.

A few counts support this clonotype. V is TRBV25-1 and J is TRBJ2-4, with TRBD2 as a possible D gene (6 bases). Trimming took 0 bases from V and 4 from J, leaving 13 bases between them. CDR1 and CDR2 from the germline V gene are MGHDK and SYGVNS. The CDR3 spans 16 residues. The CDR3 here is CASSEYGGGPKNIQYF. DNA for the CDR3: TGTGCCAGCAGTGAATACGGGGGAGGTCCGAAAAACATTCAGTACTTC.

The sample holds a few counts of this clonotype. V gene TRBV15 combines with J gene TRBJ2-7; weak D call: TRBD1 (5 bases). Germline CDR1 is LNHNV and CDR2 is YYDKDF (reference sequence). Trimming removed 4 bases from V and 3 bases from J, with 10 bases in between. The CDR3 length is 13 residues. DNA for the CDR3: TGTGCCACCAGCAAAGGGGAACGCTACGAGCAGTACTTC. The encoded protein is CATSKGERYEQYF.

This clonotype was observed at least ten times. The chain links TRBV12-3 or TRBV12-4 to TRBJ2-4, with 11 bases that match TRBD2. Losses at the gene ends were 5 bases for V and 3 bases for J; bases not matched to a gene: 6. The CDR3 is made up of 16 amino acids. CDR3 DNA sequence: TGTGCCAGCAGTACCCAACTAGCGGGAGTCAAAAACATTCAGTACTTC. This translates into CASSTQLAGVKNIQYF.

This clonotype showed up many times. The chain is built from TRBV6-1 and TRBJ1-2, with TRBD1 identical over 12 bases. The germline V gene has CDR1 MNHNS and CDR2 SASEGT. V dropped 3 bases and J dropped 8; count of bases not matched to a gene: 7. This CDR3 region has 15 residues. For the CDR3, the DNA is TGTGCCAGCAGTGACGATACCGGGACAGGGGGCGGCTACACCTTC. It translates to CASSDDTGTGGGYTF.

This clonotype was counted many times. The rearrangement links TRBV10-3 to TRBJ1-4, with D unresolved. CDR3 length equals 14 residues. V shed 10 bases and J shed 5 bases, with 17 bases lying between them. CDR1 and CDR2 (germline): ENHRY, SYGVKD. In nucleotides, the CDR3 is TGTGCCACCAGCGTTGGAGGGAGGAATGAAAAACTGTTTTTT. This gives the protein CATSVGGRNEKLFF.

This chain connects TRBV29-1 to TRBJ2-1, with no clear D. The length of the CDR3 is 12 residues. The germline CDR1 and CDR2 sequences are SQVTM and ANQGSEA. Trimming took 4 bases from V and 8 from J, leaving 12 bases between them. The CDR3 sequence is CSVVQVVDEQFF. CDR3 nucleotides: TGCAGCGTTGTCCAGGTAGTGGATGAGCAGTTCTTC.

The chain recombines TRBV5-5 with TRBJ2-2, with TRBD1 identical over 9 bases. The CDR3 length is 16 residues. Germline CDR1 and CDR2: SGHKS and YYEKEE (reference sequence). The V segment lost 4 bases and the J segment 0 bases; nucleotides outside the gene matches: 4. The CDR3 region has the DNA TGTGCCAGCAGCGCCGGGACAGGGTCGAACACCGGGGAGCTGTTTTTT. Translated: CASSAGTGSNTGELFF.

The rearrangement uses TRBV12-5 and TRBJ1-2, with D hard to call. CDR3 size: 16 residues. Germline CDR1 is LGHNT and CDR2 is FRNRAP. The germline V and J ends were trimmed by 0 bases and 0 bases, with 11 bases remaining between them. The CDR3 spells CASGLVHGRSNYGYTF. The DNA for the CDR3 is TGTGCTAGTGGTTTGGTACACGGGCGGTCTAACTATGGCTACACCTTC.

This clonotype was seen ten or more times. This chain connects TRBV5-1 to TRBJ2-1; weak D call: TRBD2 (6 bases). The CDR3 is 15 residues long. Trimming shortened V by 0 bases and J by 6 bases, and 13 bases separated the two germline ends. Germline V gene sequence: CDR1 SGHRS, CDR2 YFSETQ. The CDR3 region is CASSLDPGVSNEQFF. Written as DNA, the CDR3 is TGCGCCAGCAGCTTGGATCCGGGAGTCAGCAATGAGCAGTTCTTC.